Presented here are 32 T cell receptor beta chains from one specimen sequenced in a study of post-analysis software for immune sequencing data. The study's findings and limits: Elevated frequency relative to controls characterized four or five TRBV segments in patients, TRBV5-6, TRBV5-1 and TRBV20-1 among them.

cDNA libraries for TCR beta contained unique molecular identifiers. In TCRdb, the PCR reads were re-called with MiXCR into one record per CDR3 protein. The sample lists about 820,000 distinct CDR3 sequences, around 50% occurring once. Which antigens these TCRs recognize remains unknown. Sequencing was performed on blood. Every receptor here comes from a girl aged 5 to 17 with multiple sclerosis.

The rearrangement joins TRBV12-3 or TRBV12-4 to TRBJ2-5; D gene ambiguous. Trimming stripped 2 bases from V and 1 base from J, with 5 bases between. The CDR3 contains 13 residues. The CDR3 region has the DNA TGTGCCAGCAGTTTACAGGCCCAAGAGACCCAGTACTTC. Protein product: CASSLQAQETQYF.

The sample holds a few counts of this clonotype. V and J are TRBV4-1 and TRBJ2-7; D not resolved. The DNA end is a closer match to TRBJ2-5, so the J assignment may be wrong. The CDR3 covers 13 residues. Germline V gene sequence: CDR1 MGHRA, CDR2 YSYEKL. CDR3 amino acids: CASSQEGWETQYF. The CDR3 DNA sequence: TGCGCCAGCAGCCAAGAGGGTTGGGAGACCCAGTACTTC.

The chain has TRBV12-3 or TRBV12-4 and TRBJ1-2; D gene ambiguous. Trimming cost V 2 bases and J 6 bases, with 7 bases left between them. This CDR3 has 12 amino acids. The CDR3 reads CASSLKLDGYTF. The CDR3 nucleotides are TGTGCCAGCAGTTTAAAGCTGGATGGCTACACCTTC.

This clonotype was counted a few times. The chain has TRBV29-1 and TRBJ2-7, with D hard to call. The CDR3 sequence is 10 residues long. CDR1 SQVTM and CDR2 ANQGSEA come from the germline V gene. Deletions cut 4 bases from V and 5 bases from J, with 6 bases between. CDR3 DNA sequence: TGCAGCGTTGGTAGTAACGAGCAGTACTTC. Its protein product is CSVGSNEQYF.

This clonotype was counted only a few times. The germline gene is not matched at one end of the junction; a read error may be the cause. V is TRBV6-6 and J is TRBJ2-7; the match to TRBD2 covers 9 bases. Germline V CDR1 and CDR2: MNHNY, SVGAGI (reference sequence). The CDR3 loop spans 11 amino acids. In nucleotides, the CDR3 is TGCGCGGGGGGGAACTCCTACGAGCAGTACTTC. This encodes CAGGNSYEQYF.

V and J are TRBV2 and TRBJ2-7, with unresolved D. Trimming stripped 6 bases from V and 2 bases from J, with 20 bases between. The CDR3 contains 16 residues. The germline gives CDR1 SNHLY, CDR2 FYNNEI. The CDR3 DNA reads TGTGCCAGCAGCCCTGAATGGGGAAATAGTCCCTACGAGCAGTACTTC. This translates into CASSPEWGNSPYEQYF.

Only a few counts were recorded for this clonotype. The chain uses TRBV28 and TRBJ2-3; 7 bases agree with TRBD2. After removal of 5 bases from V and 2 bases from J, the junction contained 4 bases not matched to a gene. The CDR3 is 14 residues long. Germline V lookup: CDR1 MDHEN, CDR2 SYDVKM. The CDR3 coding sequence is TGTGCCAGCAGTCCGGGGGGAATCACAGATACGCAGTATTTT. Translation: CASSPGGITDTQYF.

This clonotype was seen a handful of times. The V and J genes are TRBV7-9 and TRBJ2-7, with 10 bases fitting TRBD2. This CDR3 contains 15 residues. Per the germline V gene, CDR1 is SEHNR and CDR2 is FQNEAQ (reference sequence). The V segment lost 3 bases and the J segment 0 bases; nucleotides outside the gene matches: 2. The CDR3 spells CASSLERGGSYEQYF. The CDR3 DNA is TGTGCCAGCAGCTTGGAGCGGGGGGGCTCCTACGAGCAGTACTTC.

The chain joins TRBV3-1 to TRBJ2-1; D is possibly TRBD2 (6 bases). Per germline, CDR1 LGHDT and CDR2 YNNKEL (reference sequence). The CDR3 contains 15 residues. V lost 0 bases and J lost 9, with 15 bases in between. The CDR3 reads CASSQDLAGWGEQFF. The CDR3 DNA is TGTGCCAGCAGCCAAGATCTTGCGGGATGGGGTGAGCAGTTCTTC.

CDR3 sequence reads: CASSYNLRPGSIYEQYF. CDR3 DNA: TGTGCCAGCAGTTACAACCTTCGGCCGGGTTCAATCTACGAGCAGTACTTC. The chain uses TRBV6-6 and TRBJ2-7; D remains ambiguous. Germline V lookup: CDR1 MNHNY, CDR2 SVGAGI (reference sequence). The germline V and J ends were trimmed by 2 bases and 3 bases, with 20 bases remaining between them. CDR3 length: 17 amino acids.

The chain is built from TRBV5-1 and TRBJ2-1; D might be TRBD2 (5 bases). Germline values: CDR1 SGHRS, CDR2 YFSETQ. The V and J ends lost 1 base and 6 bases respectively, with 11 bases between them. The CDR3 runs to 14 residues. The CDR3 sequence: CASSLPLATNEQFF. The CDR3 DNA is TGCGCCAGCAGCTTGCCGCTAGCTACCAATGAGCAGTTCTTC. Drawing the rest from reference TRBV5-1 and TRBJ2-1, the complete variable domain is KAGVTQTPRYLIKTRGQQVTLSCSPISGHRSVSWYQQTPGQGLQFLFEYFSETQRNKGNFPGRFSGRQFSNSRSEMNVSTLELGDSALYLCASSLPLATNEQFFGPGTRLTVL.

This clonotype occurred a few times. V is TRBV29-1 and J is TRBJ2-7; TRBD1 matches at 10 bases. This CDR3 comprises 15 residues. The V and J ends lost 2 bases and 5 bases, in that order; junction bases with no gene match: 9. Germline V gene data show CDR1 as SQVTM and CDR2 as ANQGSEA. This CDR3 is CSVEKRGTGADEQYF. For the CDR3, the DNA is TGCAGCGTTGAAAAGAGGGGGACAGGGGCCGACGAGCAGTACTTC.

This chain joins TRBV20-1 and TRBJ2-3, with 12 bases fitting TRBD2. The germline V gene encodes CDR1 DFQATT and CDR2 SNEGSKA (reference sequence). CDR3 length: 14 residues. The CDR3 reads CSVQRLAGVNTQYF. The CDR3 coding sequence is TGCAGCGTCCAGAGACTAGCGGGAGTAAATACGCAGTATTTT.

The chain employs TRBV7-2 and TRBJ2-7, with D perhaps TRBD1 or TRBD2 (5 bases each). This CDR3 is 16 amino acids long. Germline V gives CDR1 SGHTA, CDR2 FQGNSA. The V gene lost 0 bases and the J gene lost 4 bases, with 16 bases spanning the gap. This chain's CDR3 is CASSLAGPPWGYEQYF. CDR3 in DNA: TGTGCCAGCAGCTTAGCAGGGCCCCCGTGGGGGTACGAGCAGTACTTC.

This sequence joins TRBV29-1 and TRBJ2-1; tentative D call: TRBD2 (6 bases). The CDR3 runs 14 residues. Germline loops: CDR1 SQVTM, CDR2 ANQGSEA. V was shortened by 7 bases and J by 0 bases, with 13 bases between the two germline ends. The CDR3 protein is CSASTGSSYNEQFF. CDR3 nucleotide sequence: TGCAGCGCCTCGACCGGGAGCTCCTACAATGAGCAGTTCTTC.

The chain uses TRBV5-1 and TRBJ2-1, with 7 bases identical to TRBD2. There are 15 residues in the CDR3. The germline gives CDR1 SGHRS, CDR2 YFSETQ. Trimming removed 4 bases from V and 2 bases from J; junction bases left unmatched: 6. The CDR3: CASSPRGGAYNEQFF. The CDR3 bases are TGCGCCAGCAGCCCACGGGGAGGGGCCTACAATGAGCAGTTCTTC. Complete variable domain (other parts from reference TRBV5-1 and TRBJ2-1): KAGVTQTPRYLIKTRGQQVTLSCSPISGHRSVSWYQQTPGQGLQFLFEYFSETQRNKGNFPGRFSGRQFSNSRSEMNVSTLELGDSALYLCASSPRGGAYNEQFFGPGTRLTVL.

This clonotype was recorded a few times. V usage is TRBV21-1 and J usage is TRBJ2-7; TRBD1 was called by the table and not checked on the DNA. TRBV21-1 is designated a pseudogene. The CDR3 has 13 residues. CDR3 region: CASSSHRAYEQYF. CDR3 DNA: TGTGCCAGCAGCTCCCACAGGGCCTACGAGCAGTACTTC.

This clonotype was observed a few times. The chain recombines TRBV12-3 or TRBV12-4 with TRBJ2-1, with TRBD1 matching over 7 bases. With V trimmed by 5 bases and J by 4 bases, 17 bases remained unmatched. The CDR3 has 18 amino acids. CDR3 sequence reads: CASSPDSGQQRGYNEQFF. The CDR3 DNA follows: TGTGCCAGCAGTCCCGACTCGGGACAGCAGAGGGGATACAATGAGCAGTTCTTC.

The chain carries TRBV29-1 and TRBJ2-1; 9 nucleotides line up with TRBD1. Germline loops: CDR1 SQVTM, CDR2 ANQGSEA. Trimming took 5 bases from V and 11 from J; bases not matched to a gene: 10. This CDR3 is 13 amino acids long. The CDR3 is CSVQLRDRVKQFF. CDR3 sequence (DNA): TGCAGCGTTCAACTCCGGGACAGGGTAAAGCAGTTCTTC.

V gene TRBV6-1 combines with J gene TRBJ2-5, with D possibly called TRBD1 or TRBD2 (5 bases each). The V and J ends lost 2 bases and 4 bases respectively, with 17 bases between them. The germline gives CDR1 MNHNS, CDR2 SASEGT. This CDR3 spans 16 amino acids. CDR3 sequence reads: CASSEFTQGERETQYF. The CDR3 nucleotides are TGTGCCAGCAGTGAATTTACCCAGGGAGAGCGAGAGACCCAGTACTTC.

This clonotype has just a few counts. This CDR3 is CASSSGQGMNTEAFF. The CDR3 DNA reads as TGTGCCAGCAGTTCGGGACAGGGCATGAACACTGAAGCTTTCTTT. This rearrangement joins TRBV6-6 to TRBJ1-1, with 9 bases identical to TRBD1. The CDR3 is 15 residues long. Per the germline V gene, CDR1 is MNHNY and CDR2 is SVGAGI (reference sequence). J was trimmed by 0 bases and V by 4 bases; bases with no gene match: 3.

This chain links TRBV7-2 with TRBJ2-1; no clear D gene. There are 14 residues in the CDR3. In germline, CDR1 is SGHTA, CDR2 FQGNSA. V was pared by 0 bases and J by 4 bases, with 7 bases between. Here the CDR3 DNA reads TGTGCCAGCAGCTTAGCGTTCCCTTACAATGAGCAGTTCTTC. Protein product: CASSLAFPYNEQFF.

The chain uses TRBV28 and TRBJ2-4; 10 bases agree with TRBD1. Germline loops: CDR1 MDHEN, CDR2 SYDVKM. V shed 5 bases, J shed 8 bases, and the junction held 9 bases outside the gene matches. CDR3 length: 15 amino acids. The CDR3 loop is CASSGGGTGVYIQYF. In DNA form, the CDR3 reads TGTGCCAGCAGTGGCGGCGGGACAGGGGTATACATTCAGTACTTC.

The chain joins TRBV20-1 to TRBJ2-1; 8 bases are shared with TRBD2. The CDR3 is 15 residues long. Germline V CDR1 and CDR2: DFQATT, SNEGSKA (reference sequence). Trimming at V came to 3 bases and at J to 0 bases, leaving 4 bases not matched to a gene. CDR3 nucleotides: TGCAGTGCTAGCGTAGCGGGAATCTCCTACAATGAGCAGTTCTTC. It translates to CSASVAGISYNEQFF.

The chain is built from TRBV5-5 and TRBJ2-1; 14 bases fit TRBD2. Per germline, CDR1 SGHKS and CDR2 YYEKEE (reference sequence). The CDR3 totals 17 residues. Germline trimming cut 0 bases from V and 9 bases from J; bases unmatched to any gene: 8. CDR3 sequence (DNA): TGTGCCAGCAGCTTGGCGGGACTAGCGGGAGTTAGTGGTGAGCAGTTCTTC. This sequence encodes CASSLAGLAGVSGEQFF.

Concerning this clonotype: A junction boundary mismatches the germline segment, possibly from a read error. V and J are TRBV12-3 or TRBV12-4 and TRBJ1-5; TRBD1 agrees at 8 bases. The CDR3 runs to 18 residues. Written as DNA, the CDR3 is TGTGCCAGCAGTTCCCGGCAGGGGGCCTTATCTGGCAATCACCCCCAGCATTTT. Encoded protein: CASSSRQGALSGNHPQHF.

CDR3 sequence (DNA): TGTGCCAGCAGTTTATCTAGTCTGTCCCCGCAGTACTTC. This encodes CASSLSSLSPQYF. The V and J genes are TRBV12-3 or TRBV12-4 and TRBJ2-7, with D uncertain. The CDR3 has 13 amino acids. Deletions cut 2 bases from V and 9 bases from J, with 14 bases between.

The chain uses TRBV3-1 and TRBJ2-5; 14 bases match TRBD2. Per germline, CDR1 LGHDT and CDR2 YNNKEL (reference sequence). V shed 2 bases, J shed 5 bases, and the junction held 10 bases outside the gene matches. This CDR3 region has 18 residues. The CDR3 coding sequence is TGTGCCAGCAGCCAAAAAGTGACTAGCGGGGGGGCAGGGGAGACCCAGTACTTC. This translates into CASSQKVTSGGAGETQYF.

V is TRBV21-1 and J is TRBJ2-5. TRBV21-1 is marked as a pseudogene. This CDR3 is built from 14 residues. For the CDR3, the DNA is TGTGCCAGCAGCAAAGGAGTCAGGTGTGAGACCCAGTACTTC. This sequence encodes CASSKGVRCETQYF.

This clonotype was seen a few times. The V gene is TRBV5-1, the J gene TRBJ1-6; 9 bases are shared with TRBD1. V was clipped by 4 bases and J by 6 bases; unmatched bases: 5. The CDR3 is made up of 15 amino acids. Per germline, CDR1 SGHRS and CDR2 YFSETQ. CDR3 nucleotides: TGCGCCAGCAGCGCGGACAGGGGCGGTAATTCACCCCTCCACTTT. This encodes CASSADRGGNSPLHF.

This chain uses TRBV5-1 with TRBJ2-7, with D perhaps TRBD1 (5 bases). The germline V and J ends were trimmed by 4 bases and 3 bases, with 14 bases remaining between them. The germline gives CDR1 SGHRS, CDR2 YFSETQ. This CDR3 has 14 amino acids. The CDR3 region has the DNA TGCGCCAGCAGCATCGGACAAGGGGTCTACGAGCAGTACTTC. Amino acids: CASSIGQGVYEQYF.

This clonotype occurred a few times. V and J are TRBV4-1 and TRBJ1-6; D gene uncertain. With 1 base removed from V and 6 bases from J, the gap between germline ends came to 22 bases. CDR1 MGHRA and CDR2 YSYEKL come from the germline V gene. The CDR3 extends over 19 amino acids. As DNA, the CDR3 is TGCGCCAGCAGCCAAGGAGTGTTATTGGCGGGGAGGGTTAATTCACCCCTCCACTTT. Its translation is CASSQGVLLAGRVNSPLHF.